These 17 T cell receptor beta chains came from one sample sequenced in a study of neoadjuvant anti-PD-1 for oral cavity cancer. The protocol was immunoSEQ multiplex PCR, while the TCRdb copy is restricted to in-frame clones and leaves out a portion. This table has approximately 7,100 clones, roughly four fifths appearing once. Sample: PBMCs, taken before nivolumab (anti-PD-1) treatment. These receptors were taken from a person between 40 and 85 years old with oral cavity squamous cell carcinoma.

This sequence joins TRBV4-3 and TRBJ2-5; D possibly corresponds to TRBD2 (5 bases). This CDR3 has 13 residues. Germline V gene data show CDR1 as LGHNA and CDR2 as YSLEER. V was pared by 1 base and J by 7 bases, with 10 bases between. CDR3 in DNA: TGCGCCAGCAGCCAAGCAGACTACGGGACCCAGTACTTC. This encodes CASSQADYGTQYF.

J is TRBJ2-7 and V is TRBV7-2; TRBD2 agrees at 8 bases. CDR1 SGHTA and CDR2 FQGNSA come from the germline V gene. Trimming took 6 bases from V and 6 from J; bases not matched to a gene: 7. The length of the CDR3 is 13 residues. CDR3 sequence (DNA): TGTGCCAGCAGGGACGGGGGGGCTGGCGAGCAGTACTTC. Its translation is CASRDGGAGEQYF.

This chain connects TRBV5-6 to TRBJ2-7; D could derive from TRBD1 or TRBD2 (5 bases each). Germline V CDR1 and CDR2: SGHDT, YYEEEE. The CDR3 is made up of 14 amino acids. Trimming took off 0 bases at V and 2 bases at J, with 9 bases between the two ends. CDR3 region: CASSLGQGAYEQYF. As DNA, the CDR3 is TGTGCCAGCAGCTTGGGGCAGGGAGCCTACGAGCAGTACTTC.

J is TRBJ2-2 and V is TRBV29-1, with 15 positions matching TRBD2. Germline values: CDR1 SQVTM, CDR2 ANQGSEA. The CDR3 length is 17 residues. The trim removed 0 bases at V and 5 bases at J, leaving 4 bases unmatched. CDR3 amino acids: CSVEDPGTSGGTGELFF. Here the CDR3 DNA reads TGCAGCGTTGAAGATCCCGGGACTAGCGGGGGGACCGGGGAGCTGTTTTTT.

The sample holds a few counts of this clone. CDR3 DNA sequence: TGTGCCAGCAGCGTAGGCAGACTAGCCCGCACAGATACGCAGTATTTT. Its translation: CASSVGRLARTDTQYF. The J gene is TRBJ2-3, the V gene TRBV9; 7 bases align to TRBD2. Germline V gives CDR1 SGDLS, CDR2 YYNGEE. J was trimmed by 1 base and V by 0 bases; bases with no gene match: 5. The CDR3 contains 16 residues.

V and J are TRBV7-9 and TRBJ2-2, with TRBD1 matching 7 bases. Looked up from germline, CDR1 is SEHNR and CDR2 is FQNEAQ (reference sequence). J gave up 5 bases and V 2 bases, and 11 bases lay outside the gene matches. This CDR3 has 17 residues. The CDR3 loop is CASSLQVTGVRTGELFF. The CDR3 nucleotides are TGTGCCAGCAGCTTACAGGTTACAGGGGTGCGGACCGGGGAGCTGTTTTTT. The variable domain in full, with the rest retrieved from reference TRBV7-9 and TRBJ2-2, is DTGVSQNPRHKITKRGQNVTFRCDPISEHNRLYWYRQTLGQGPEFLTYFQNEAQLEKSRLLSDRFSAERPKGSFSTLEIQRTEQGDSAMYLCASSLQVTGVRTGELFFGEGSRLTVL.

This chain connects TRBV5-4 to TRBJ2-1, with D perhaps assigned TRBD1 or TRBD2 (5 bases each). The germline gives CDR1 SGHNT, CDR2 YYREEE (reference sequence). With 0 bases removed from V and 6 bases from J, the gap between germline ends came to 16 bases. CDR3 length equals 16 residues. CDR3 bases: TGTGCCAGCAGCTTGGGTGCCGGGACGGCCGGCAATGAGCAGTTCTTC. Amino acid sequence: CASSLGAGTAGNEQFF.

V gene TRBV10-3 combines with J gene TRBJ1-4, with D perhaps TRBD1 (6 bases). Looked up from germline, CDR1 is ENHRY and CDR2 is SYGVKD. V was shortened by 10 bases and J by 6 bases, with 18 bases between the two germline ends. This CDR3 comprises 14 residues. CDR3 loop: CATRTAQRDEKLFF. CDR3 DNA sequence: TGTGCCACCCGGACAGCTCAACGGGATGAAAAACTGTTTTTT.

The chain couples TRBV5-6 to TRBJ1-6; no reliable D call. V was clipped by 4 bases and J by 0 bases, with 5 bases between them. Per the germline V gene, CDR1 is SGHDT and CDR2 is YYEEEE. This CDR3 region has 14 residues. This CDR3 is CASSHSSYNSPLHF. The CDR3 region has the DNA TGTGCCAGCAGCCACAGCTCCTATAATTCACCCCTCCACTTT.

The chain links TRBV6-5 to TRBJ2-2, with 10 bases that match TRBD2. V gave up 6 bases and J gave up 11 bases; unmatched junction bases: 6. The CDR3 has 13 residues. Looked up from germline, CDR1 is MNHEY and CDR2 is SVGAGI. The CDR3 DNA is TGTGCCAGCAGCCCCGGGACTAGCGTCGAGCTGTTTTTT. It encodes CASSPGTSVELFF.

The count of this clone is one. V and J are TRBV30 and TRBJ2-3; D not resolved. V lost 0 bases and J 7 bases, leaving 8 bases between the germline ends. CDR3 length: 12 amino acids. In germline, CDR1 is GTSNPN, CDR2 SVGIG (reference sequence). The DNA for the CDR3 is TGTGCCTGGAGTGTTTCAAAAAATACGCAGTATTTT. It translates to CAWSVSKNTQYF.

The genes are TRBV21-1 and TRBJ2-7; TRBD2 is the table's D call, not checked against the DNA. TRBV21-1 is recorded as a pseudogene. CDR3 size: 20 residues. CDR3 sequence (DNA): TGTGCCAGCAGCAAACAACCAATACTACTGCATAAAGTTCCCTCCTACGAGCAGTACTTC. Protein product: CASSKQPILLHKVPSYEQYF.

The rearrangement links TRBV7-2 to TRBJ2-5; D perhaps matches TRBD1 (6 bases). Trimming left V 2 bases short and J 1 base short, with 11 bases between. The CDR3 is 15 residues long. Per germline, CDR1 SGHTA and CDR2 FQGNSA. The CDR3 here is CASSLPTGLQETQYF. CDR3 sequence (DNA): TGTGCCAGCAGCTTACCGACAGGTCTCCAAGAGACCCAGTACTTC. The variable domain in full, with the rest retrieved from reference TRBV7-2 and TRBJ2-5, is GAGVSQSPSNKVTEKGKDVELRCDPISGHTALYWYRQSLGQGLEFLIYFQGNSAPDKSGLPSDRFSAERTGGSVSTLTIQRTQQEDSAVYLCASSLPTGLQETQYFGPGTRLLVL.

V is TRBV19 and J is TRBJ2-2, with D perhaps TRBD1 (8 bases). The CDR3 has 15 residues. From germline, CDR1 is LNHDA and CDR2 SQIVND (reference sequence). Deletions cut 6 bases from V and 4 bases from J, with 15 bases between. The DNA for the CDR3 is TGTGCCAGTAGAGCGGGACAGGCGTTCACCGGGGAGCTGTTTTTT. Its protein product is CASRAGQAFTGELFF.

V gene TRBV7-9 combines with J gene TRBJ1-1; D might be TRBD1 (5 bases). The CDR3 spans 16 residues. CDR1 and CDR2 (germline): SEHNR, FQNEAQ (reference sequence). V dropped 1 base and J dropped 1 base, with 13 bases sitting between them. The CDR3 sequence is CASSLEGRGANTEAFF. In DNA form, the CDR3 reads TGTGCCAGCAGCTTAGAGGGACGGGGCGCGAACACTGAAGCTTTCTTT.

This rearrangement joins TRBV5-8 to TRBJ1-2; D might be TRBD1 (6 bases). The V and J ends lost 3 bases and 1 base respectively, with 13 bases between them. The germline gives CDR1 SGHTS, CDR2 YDEGEE. The length of the CDR3 is 15 residues. The CDR3 nucleotides are TGTGCCAGCAGCTCTGGAGGGGGGATTAACTATGGCTACACCTTC. It codes for CASSSGGGINYGYTF.

The genes are TRBV5-1 and TRBJ2-5; the D gene is possibly TRBD2 (5 bases). The CDR3 is made up of 15 amino acids. The germline V gene has CDR1 SGHRS and CDR2 YFSETQ. V was clipped by 0 bases and J by 0 bases, with 9 bases between them. DNA of the CDR3: TGCGCCAGCAGCTTGGGCGGGCAGAACCAAGAGACCCAGTACTTC. This sequence encodes CASSLGGQNQETQYF.